Listed below are T cell receptor beta chains from one sample, sequenced in a study of blood T cells in healthy people across ages. TCRdb called the 5' RACE reads again in MiXCR, with one record for every CDR3 protein. The table records some 690,000 distinct CDR3 sequences, about a fifth of them present only once. The source material was blood. The receptors were gathered from a man in his 70s in good health. CDR3s include the opening cysteine and the closing phenylalanine or tryptophan. Each record gives: CDR3 DNA, CDR3 protein, CDR3 length, D gene, J gene, clone size, V gene. D genes are given only for firm matches. Clone size is given for some rows only: seen once, a few or many times, or a class if the clone is expanded.

CDR3 DNA: TGTGCCAGCAGTTTTGCGGGGGGAGCCAAAAACATTCAGTACTTC
CDR3 protein: CASSFAGGAKNIQYF
CDR3 length: 15
D gene: TRBD2
J gene: TRBJ2-4
clone size: .
V gene: TRBV28

CDR3 DNA: TGCGCCAGCAGCTTCACTGGGGACACCGGGGAGCTGTTTTTT
CDR3 protein: CASSFTGDTGELFF
CDR3 length: 14
D gene: .
J gene: TRBJ2-2
clone size: .
V gene: TRBV5-1

CDR3 DNA: TGTGCCAGCAGAAACTCCGGCATTGGCAATCAGCCCCAGCATTTT
CDR3 protein: CASRNSGIGNQPQHF
CDR3 length: 15
D gene: .
J gene: TRBJ1-5
clone size: .
V gene: TRBV6-1

CDR3 DNA: TGTGCCATCAGTGTGGGACAGGGTTCGGCCGCAGATACGCAGTATTTT
CDR3 protein: CAISVGQGSAADTQYF
CDR3 length: 16
D gene: TRBD1
J gene: TRBJ2-3
clone size: once
V gene: TRBV10-3

CDR3 DNA: TGTGCCAGCAGCCGCGGACTAGCGGGGGGAATCGGGACCCAGTACTTC
CDR3 protein: CASSRGLAGGIGTQYF
CDR3 length: 16
D gene: TRBD2
J gene: TRBJ2-5
clone size: .
V gene: TRBV7-8

CDR3 DNA: TGTGCCAGCATTCGGACAGGACAACCAACTAATGAAAAACTGTTTTTT
CDR3 protein: CASIRTGQPTNEKLFF
CDR3 length: 16
D gene: TRBD1
J gene: TRBJ1-4
clone size: few
V gene: TRBV7-9

CDR3 DNA: TGCAGTGCTAGCCCGGGACTAGCGGGAGCGGGTGAGCAGTTCTTC
CDR3 protein: CSASPGLAGAGEQFF
CDR3 length: 15
D gene: TRBD2
J gene: TRBJ2-1
clone size: few
V gene: TRBV20-1

CDR3 DNA: TGTGCCAGCAGCGCAAACACCCAAGAGACCCAGTACTTC
CDR3 protein: CASSANTQETQYF
CDR3 length: 13
D gene: .
J gene: TRBJ2-5
clone size: few
V gene: TRBV2

CDR3 DNA: TGCGCCAGCAGCTCGGGGGAATCTAGTGGCTACACCTTC
CDR3 protein: CASSSGESSGYTF
CDR3 length: 13
D gene: .
J gene: TRBJ1-2
clone size: once
V gene: TRBV5-1

CDR3 DNA: TGTGCCTGGAGTAGGGATGATCCTGAAGCTTTCTTT
CDR3 protein: CAWSRDDPEAFF
CDR3 length: 12
D gene: .
J gene: TRBJ1-1
clone size: few
V gene: TRBV30

CDR3 DNA: TGTGCCAGCAGCACGGACAGGGGAAGATCCTACGAGCAGTACTTC
CDR3 protein: CASSTDRGRSYEQYF
CDR3 length: 15
D gene: TRBD1
J gene: TRBJ2-7
clone size: few
V gene: TRBV11-2

CDR3 DNA: TGTGCCATTTCGCGGGAACCCACAGATACGCAGTATTTT
CDR3 protein: CAISREPTDTQYF
CDR3 length: 13
D gene: .
J gene: TRBJ2-3
clone size: few
V gene: TRBV10-3

CDR3 DNA: TGTGCCAGCTCACCTATCGGGGCCGGTGAAGCTTTCTTT
CDR3 protein: CASSPIGAGEAFF
CDR3 length: 13
D gene: .
J gene: TRBJ1-1
clone size: .
V gene: TRBV18

CDR3 DNA: TGTGCCAGCAGCCAATCAATACCAGATACGCAGTATTTT
CDR3 protein: CASSQSIPDTQYF
CDR3 length: 13
D gene: .
J gene: TRBJ2-3
clone size: .
V gene: TRBV3-1

CDR3 DNA: TGTGCCAGCAGTTTAACCGGGATCGGAAACACCATATATTTT
CDR3 protein: CASSLTGIGNTIYF
CDR3 length: 14
D gene: .
J gene: TRBJ1-3
clone size: few
V gene: TRBV12-3/TRBV12-4

CDR3 DNA: TGTGCCAGCAGCCAAGATCCGACAGGGGTGAAAAACATTCAGTACTTC
CDR3 protein: CASSQDPTGVKNIQYF
CDR3 length: 16
D gene: TRBD1
J gene: TRBJ2-4
clone size: .
V gene: TRBV4-2

CDR3 DNA: TGTGCCAGCAGTTATGGCTCCTATGGCTACACCTTC
CDR3 protein: CASSYGSYGYTF
CDR3 length: 12
D gene: .
J gene: TRBJ1-2
clone size: many
V gene: TRBV6-5

CDR3 DNA: TGTGCCAGCAGTCATAGACAGGGAAGCTCCTACAATGAGCAGTTCTTC
CDR3 protein: CASSHRQGSSYNEQFF
CDR3 length: 16
D gene: TRBD1
J gene: TRBJ2-1
clone size: .
V gene: TRBV12-3/TRBV12-4

CDR3 DNA: TGTGCCAGCAGCCCCTGGGACAGGGCTAACTATGGCTACACCTTC
CDR3 protein: CASSPWDRANYGYTF
CDR3 length: 15
D gene: TRBD1
J gene: TRBJ1-2
clone size: few
V gene: TRBV28

CDR3 DNA: TGTGCCACCAGTGATCGGACTAGCGGGATTGGCAATGAGCAGTTCTTC
CDR3 protein: CATSDRTSGIGNEQFF
CDR3 length: 16
D gene: TRBD2
J gene: TRBJ2-1
clone size: few
V gene: TRBV24-1

CDR3 DNA: TGCAGTGCTTCCCCGTCACTCGGTAACAATGAGCAGTTCTTC
CDR3 protein: CSASPSLGNNEQFF
CDR3 length: 14
D gene: .
J gene: TRBJ2-1
clone size: .
V gene: TRBV20-1

CDR3 DNA: TGTGCCAGCAGTTATCGGAGAGAGGGGGAAAAACTGTTTTTT
CDR3 protein: CASSYRREGEKLFF
CDR3 length: 14
D gene: .
J gene: TRBJ1-4
clone size: few
V gene: TRBV6-5

CDR3 DNA: TGCAGCGGGGGACTAGCGGGGGGAGATACGCAGTATTTT
CDR3 protein: CSGGLAGGDTQYF
CDR3 length: 13
D gene: TRBD2
J gene: TRBJ2-3
clone size: .
V gene: TRBV29-1

CDR3 DNA: TGTGCCAGCAGTTTCTACAGGGGGAACACTGAAGCTTTCTTT
CDR3 protein: CASSFYRGNTEAFF
CDR3 length: 14
D gene: TRBD1
J gene: TRBJ1-1
clone size: .
V gene: TRBV28

CDR3 DNA: TGCGCCAGCAGTACCTCTGGGGCCAACGTCCTGACTTTC
CDR3 protein: CASSTSGANVLTF
CDR3 length: 13
D gene: .
J gene: TRBJ2-6
clone size: many
V gene: TRBV10-1

CDR3 DNA: TGTGCCAGCAGTAGCGTGACGCAGTATTTT
CDR3 protein: CASSSVTQYF
CDR3 length: 10
D gene: .
J gene: TRBJ2-3
clone size: few
V gene: TRBV12-3/TRBV12-4

CDR3 DNA: TGTGCCAGCAGCTTGCGGTCCGGGACTAAGATTGAAGAGACCCAGTACTTC
CDR3 protein: CASSLRSGTKIEETQYF
CDR3 length: 17
D gene: TRBD2
J gene: TRBJ2-5
clone size: .
V gene: TRBV7-8

CDR3 DNA: TGTGCCAGCAGTTTGGAGGGAGAGGCTTTCTTT
CDR3 protein: CASSLEGEAFF
CDR3 length: 11
D gene: .
J gene: TRBJ1-1
clone size: few
V gene: TRBV7-9

CDR3 DNA: TGCAGTGCATTAACAGGGCTAGAAGCTTTCTTT
CDR3 protein: CSALTGLEAFF
CDR3 length: 11
D gene: .
J gene: TRBJ1-1
clone size: .
V gene: TRBV20-1

CDR3 DNA: TGTGCCAGCAGCTTGAGGGACAGTTCTCGTTCCGAGCAGTACTTC
CDR3 protein: CASSLRDSSRSEQYF
CDR3 length: 15
D gene: TRBD1
J gene: TRBJ2-7
clone size: few
V gene: TRBV7-6

CDR3 DNA: TGTGCCAGCAGACAGCCAAATCAGCCCCAGCATTTT
CDR3 protein: CASRQPNQPQHF
CDR3 length: 12
D gene: .
J gene: TRBJ1-5
clone size: few
V gene: TRBV6-6

CDR3 DNA: TGCAGTGCTCAGCGGGGGGGCCTAGGTGAGCAGTTCTTC
CDR3 protein: CSAQRGGLGEQFF
CDR3 length: 13
D gene: TRBD2
J gene: TRBJ2-1
clone size: .
V gene: TRBV20-1

CDR3 DNA: TGTGCCAGCAGCTTAGGCGGGCGGGGGGGACCAGATACGCAGTATTTT
CDR3 protein: CASSLGGRGGPDTQYF
CDR3 length: 16
D gene: TRBD2
J gene: TRBJ2-3
clone size: .
V gene: TRBV13

CDR3 DNA: TGTGCCAGCAGCCATGGGACTAGCGCTAGTCAGACCCAGTACTTC
CDR3 protein: CASSHGTSASQTQYF
CDR3 length: 15
D gene: TRBD2
J gene: TRBJ2-5
clone size: .
V gene: TRBV6-2/TRBV6-3

CDR3 DNA: TGCAGTGATACCGATGGGCTGAAGCTTTTCTTT
CDR3 protein: CSDTDGLKLFF
CDR3 length: 11
D gene: .
J gene: TRBJ1-1
clone size: few
V gene: TRBV20-1

CDR3 DNA: TGTGCCAGCAGCTTAGTGTGGGGGGGCACAGAGACCCAGTACTTC
CDR3 protein: CASSLVWGGTETQYF
CDR3 length: 15
D gene: .
J gene: TRBJ2-5
clone size: .
V gene: TRBV7-6

CDR3 DNA: TGCAGCGTTGAAGATGGGACAGGGGCCGGGGAGCTGTTTTTT
CDR3 protein: CSVEDGTGAGELFF
CDR3 length: 14
D gene: TRBD1
J gene: TRBJ2-2
clone size: many
V gene: TRBV29-1

CDR3 DNA: TGCAGTGTAGTCCTACCAGGCGGAAACACCATATATTTT
CDR3 protein: CSVVLPGGNTIYF
CDR3 length: 13
D gene: .
J gene: TRBJ1-3
clone size: few
V gene: TRBV20-1

CDR3 DNA: TGCAGTGCTATGACAGGGTTTGAAAACACCATATATTTT
CDR3 protein: CSAMTGFENTIYF
CDR3 length: 13
D gene: TRBD1
J gene: TRBJ1-3
clone size: many
V gene: TRBV20-1

CDR3 DNA: TGTGCCAGTAGTATGAGAGACCCGAGCTCTGGAAGCACCATATATTTT
CDR3 protein: CASSMRDPSSGSTIYF
CDR3 length: 16
D gene: .
J gene: TRBJ1-3
clone size: .
V gene: TRBV19

CDR3 DNA: TGCAGCGTTTCGGACAACCAAGAGACCCAGTACTTC
CDR3 protein: CSVSDNQETQYF
CDR3 length: 12
D gene: .
J gene: TRBJ2-5
clone size: few
V gene: TRBV29-1

CDR3 DNA: TGTGCCACCGGAGTGCAGGATGGGCGCGGTGAAAAACTGTTTTTT
CDR3 protein: CATGVQDGRGEKLFF
CDR3 length: 15
D gene: .
J gene: TRBJ1-4
clone size: many
V gene: TRBV24-1

CDR3 DNA: TGTGCCGTAAAAGGGAGGGGCGGGTCAACTAATGAAAAACTGTTTTTT
CDR3 protein: CAVKGRGGSTNEKLFF
CDR3 length: 16
D gene: .
J gene: TRBJ1-4
clone size: .
V gene: TRBV6-6